This T cell receptor (beta chain) was observed in a study of cytomegalovirus exposure and HLA in healthy donors (dated by TCRdb to the late 2010s). Notes on the research overall: According to a later analysis, one platform produced both the approximately 110 validation repertoires and the 666 repertoires of the first cohort. The study aimed to test whether signatures of past pathogen exposure could be identified by cataloging public T cell receptors. Besides the first cohort of roughly 660 subjects, a separate validation cohort made up of 95 to 150 different subjects was used. To predict cytomegalovirus infection status, the study brought together high-throughput TCR immunosequencing, statistical association of individual TCRs with disease status, and machine learning.

Libraries were constructed by the immunoSEQ multiplex PCR assay. The source study handled its data this way. A statistical classification framework was built to diagnose cytomegalovirus status from the catalog of TCR beta chain sequences. TCRdb mirrors the immuneACCESS table, restricted to in-frame sequences. Some clones are absent from its copies; in checked studies, under half trace to an unresolved V gene, and the reason for the others is unknown. The D gene and trimming were derived from the DNA, and the V and J assignments and clone size from that table. The sample has about 180,000 clones on record, roughly 85% of them singletons. The ten largest clones take up 15% to 20% of the sample. Concerning this clone itself: The antigen it recognizes is unknown. Base qualities are not provided; no much larger clone lies one nucleotide away.

What the work shows at the level of the full study, not this receptor alone: According to the authors, the approach could potentially be generalized to other disease states and immunological phenotypes. In vitro tests confirmed that a few of the cytomegalovirus-associated TCR beta chains recognize cytomegalovirus antigens. Most TCR sequences were seen in very few donors, while some public TCRs were found in many individuals. A later analysis found that TCRs clustered in the first cohort also tended to co-occur in the 120 validation repertoires, with roughly 95% of cluster scores above 0. A total of about 150 TCR beta chains were listed by the study as associated with cytomegalovirus. The validation cohort had no HLA typing available for a later analysis, so co-occurrence within that cohort was assessed over all 120 or so repertoires. In both the original and validation cohorts, the classifier was reported to diagnose cytomegalovirus status with high specificity and sensitivity.

The donors belonged to the validation cohort of approximately 130 subjects, which was separate from the roughly 670-subject first cohort. From a lookup of the germline V gene (reference sequence), CDR1 and CDR2 are LNHDA and SQIVND. Trimmed from V: 5 bases; trimmed from J: 5 bases; junction bases lacking a gene match: 8. From cysteine to phenylalanine, the CDR3 is 14 amino acids long. Solely the CDR3 DNA is kept, with 42 bases framed from the first base. The sequence is built from TRBV19 and TRBJ2-5, with TRBD1 identical over 7 junction bases. This clonotype was obtained from a man in his late teens or twenties in good health and CMV-seropositive. Sequenced sample: PBMCs. The CDR3 protein sequence reads: CASSSQGVRETQYF. The nucleotide sequence reads as follows: TGTGCCAGTAGTTCCCAGGGGGTACGGGAGACCCAGTACTTC.